This T cell receptor (beta chain) derives from a study of T cell responses to AZD1222 COVID-19 vaccine. Points from the study as a whole: Nearly half of spike-specific TCRs reportedly go after variant regions that carry no mutations. Only five to seven AZD1222 recipients were seropositive at baseline.

Remarks on this clone: What it binds is not known.

The CDR3 extends over 14 amino acids. V was trimmed by 7 bases and J by 3 bases, leaving 15 bases between them. Germline V gene lookup returns CDR1 LNHDA and CDR2 SQIVND (reference sequence). Produced via immunoSEQ multiplex PCR; TCRdb's table is partial and in-frame only. The sample's table shows 150,000 or so clones. This chain joins TRBV19 and TRBJ1-2; no clear D gene. Sequenced material: peripheral blood. The origin of this receptor is an adult in good health. CDR3 bases: TGTGCCAGTAACCATGGACGAAGCGACTATGGCTACACCTTC. This codes for CASNHGRSDYGYTF. The full variable domain, rest sourced from reference TRBV19 and TRBJ1-2, is DGGITQSPKYLFRKEGQNVTLSCEQNLNHDAMYWYRQDPGQGLRLIYYSQIVNDFQKGDIAEGYSVSREKKESFPLTVTSAQKNPTAFYLCASNHGRSDYGYTFGSGTRLTVV.